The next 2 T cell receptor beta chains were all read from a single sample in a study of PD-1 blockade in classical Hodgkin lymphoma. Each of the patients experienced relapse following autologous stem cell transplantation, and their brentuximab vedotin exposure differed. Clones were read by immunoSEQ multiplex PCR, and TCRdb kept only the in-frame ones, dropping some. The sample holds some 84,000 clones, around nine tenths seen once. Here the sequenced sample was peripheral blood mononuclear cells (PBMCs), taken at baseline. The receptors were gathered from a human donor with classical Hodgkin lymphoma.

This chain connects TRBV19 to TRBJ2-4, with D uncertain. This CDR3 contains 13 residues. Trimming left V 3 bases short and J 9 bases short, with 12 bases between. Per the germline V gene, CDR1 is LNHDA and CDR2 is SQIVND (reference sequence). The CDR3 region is CASSMDGPRIQYF. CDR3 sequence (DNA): TGTGCCAGTAGTATGGATGGCCCCCGCATTCAGTACTTC.

The DNA for the CDR3 is TGTGCCAGCAGCCCGGACGTTTGGCCTGGAAACACCATATATTTT. It encodes CASSPDVWPGNTIYF. This chain links TRBV28 with TRBJ1-3, with no clear D. The length of the CDR3 is 15 residues. CDR1 and CDR2 (germline): MDHEN, SYDVKM. V lost 6 bases, J lost 2 bases, and 14 bases lay in between.